Below, 22 T cell receptor beta chains from the same sample are listed, as sequenced in a study of blood T cell repertoires in COVID-19. Here immunoSEQ multiplex PCR was the method, and the copy in TCRdb shows in-frame clones only, minus some. This table holds more than 300,000 clones, over 80% found once. Sequenced: peripheral blood. The source is a woman between 50 and 59 years old with COVID-19, enrolled during active disease.

The CDR3 nucleotides are TGTGCCACCAGTGACCACAATCAGCCCCAGCATTTT. This sequence encodes CATSDHNQPQHF. The V and J genes are TRBV24-1 and TRBJ1-5; no reliable D call. Trimming took off 4 bases at V and 3 bases at J, with 3 bases between the two ends. The germline V gene has CDR1 KGHDR and CDR2 SFDVKD. CDR3 length equals 12 residues.

In this sample, this clone turned up once. This chain links TRBV24-1 with TRBJ2-1; possible D gene TRBD2, 6 bases. V shed 3 bases and J shed 6 bases, with 20 bases lying between them. Germline CDR1 reads KGHDR; CDR2 reads SFDVKD. This CDR3 comprises 17 residues. CDR3 sequence reads: CATSDGAGSLYRNEQFF. CDR3 coding DNA: TGTGCCACCAGTGATGGGGCGGGAAGTCTCTACCGCAATGAGCAGTTCTTC.

The gene calls are TRBV21-1 and TRBJ1-2; the table's D call of TRBD1 was not tested on the DNA. TRBV21-1 is flagged as a pseudogene. The CDR3 contains 13 residues. The DNA of the CDR3 is TGTGCCAGCACCCAGGACAGGGCCGATGGCTACACCTTC. It specifies CASTQDRADGYTF.

The V and J genes are TRBV5-4 and TRBJ1-1; tentatively, D is TRBD1 (5 bases). V was trimmed by 3 bases and J by 4 bases, leaving 13 bases between them. The CDR3 runs 14 residues. The germline CDR1 and CDR2 sequences are SGHNT and YYREEE (reference sequence). The CDR3, as DNA: TGTGCCAGCAGCTCCATAAGGGGAGGCACTGAAGCTTTCTTT. Protein sequence: CASSSIRGGTEAFF.

The chain combines TRBV18 with TRBJ1-1, with a tentative D call TRBD1 (5 bases). V lost 0 bases, J lost 4 bases, and 15 bases lay in between. Germline V gene data show CDR1 as KGHSH and CDR2 as LQKENI. The CDR3 extends over 16 amino acids. The CDR3 coding sequence is TGTGCCAGCTCACCACCGGGGGTAGCGGGGGTCACTGAAGCTTTCTTT. Translated, it gives CASSPPGVAGVTEAFF. Variable domain in full (rest from reference TRBV18 and TRBJ1-1): NAGVMQNPRHLVRRRGQEARLRCSPMKGHSHVYWYRQLPEEGLKFMVYLQKENIIDESGMPKERFSAEFPKEGPSILRIQQVVRGDSAAYFCASSPPGVAGVTEAFFGQGTRLTVV.

J is TRBJ2-1 and V is TRBV18; the D gene is possibly TRBD1 (5 bases). V was pared by 8 bases and J by 8 bases, with 19 bases between. CDR1 and CDR2 from the germline V gene are KGHSH and LQKENI. CDR3 length equals 14 residues. Here the CDR3 reads CASPAGQGWDEQFF. In DNA, the CDR3 is TGTGCCAGCCCCGCTGGACAAGGGTGGGATGAGCAGTTCTTC. Together with reference TRBV18 and TRBJ2-1, the CDR3 gives the full variable domain: NAGVMQNPRHLVRRRGQEARLRCSPMKGHSHVYWYRQLPEEGLKFMVYLQKENIIDESGMPKERFSAEFPKEGPSILRIQQVVRGDSAAYFCASPAGQGWDEQFFGPGTRLTVL.

V is TRBV11-2 and J is TRBJ1-2, with TRBD1 as a possible D gene (5 bases). Trimming left V 5 bases short and J 8 bases short, with 15 bases between. The CDR3 totals 13 residues. Germline assignment: CDR1 SGHAT and CDR2 FQNNGV. The CDR3 here is CASSREGQGGYTF. For the CDR3, the DNA is TGTGCCAGCAGCCGGGAGGGCCAGGGCGGCTACACCTTC.

V is TRBV5-6 and J is TRBJ2-7, with D maybe TRBD2 (6 bases). CDR1 and CDR2 from the germline V gene are SGHDT and YYEEEE. Trimming shortened V by 2 bases and J by 6 bases, and 15 bases separated the two germline ends. This CDR3 spans 14 amino acids. CDR3 coding DNA: TGTGCCAGCAGCTTCGGTCGTGCGGGGACCGAGCAGTACTTC. Its protein product is CASSFGRAGTEQYF.

The chain employs TRBV6-5 and TRBJ1-1; D gene uncertain. This CDR3 contains 15 residues. The germline V and J ends were trimmed by 0 bases and 4 bases, with 12 bases remaining between them. The V gene's germline CDR1 is MNHEY and CDR2 SVGAGI. This chain's CDR3 is CASSYSPPRSTEAFF. The CDR3 nucleotides read TGTGCCAGCAGTTACTCCCCGCCTAGAAGCACTGAAGCTTTCTTT.

The J gene is TRBJ2-3, the V gene TRBV24-1; TRBD2 matches at 8 bases. Trimming removed 4 bases from V and 3 bases from J; junction bases left unmatched: 8. Germline CDR1 reads KGHDR; CDR2 reads SFDVKD. There are 16 residues in the CDR3. CDR3: CATSDKAGVGTDTQYF. DNA of the CDR3: TGTGCCACCAGTGACAAAGCGGGAGTGGGTACAGATACGCAGTATTTT.

The J gene is TRBJ2-4, the V gene TRBV18; 8 bases fit TRBD1. CDR1 is KGHSH, CDR2 LQKENI, per germline. J gave up 0 bases and V 3 bases, and 13 bases lay outside the gene matches. The CDR3 consists of 19 residues. The CDR3: CASSPPKTGEYLAKNIQYF. For the CDR3, the DNA is TGTGCCAGCTCACCCCCAAAGACAGGGGAATATCTAGCCAAAAACATTCAGTACTTC.

This clone has only a few counts. The rearrangement joins TRBV3-1 (or the pseudogene TRBV3-2) to TRBJ1-2, with 10 bases identical to TRBD1. V trimming: 2 bases; J trimming: 5 bases; junction bases outside the gene matches: 2. In germline, CDR1 is LGHDT, CDR2 YNNKEL (reference sequence). The CDR3 extends over 14 amino acids. The CDR3 DNA reads as TGTGCCAGCAGCCAATTGGACAGGGGGTATGGCTACACCTTC. Translated, it gives CASSQLDRGYGYTF.

The J gene is TRBJ2-1, the V gene TRBV24-1; 8 bases are a match to TRBD2. The J segment lost 7 bases and the V segment lost 4 bases, leaving 5 bases of the junction unmatched. CDR3 length equals 14 residues. Germline V gene lookup returns CDR1 KGHDR and CDR2 SFDVKD. The CDR3 DNA follows: TGTGCCACCAGTGACGGCGGGAGGAGAAATGAGCAGTTCTTC. Translation: CATSDGGRRNEQFF.

CDR3 loop: CASSPRGTSGPDTQYF. CDR3 coding DNA: TGCGCCAGCAGCCCCCGGGGGACTAGCGGTCCAGATACGCAGTATTTT. The chain couples TRBV4-3 to TRBJ2-3, with 11 bases matching TRBD2. With V trimmed by 4 bases and J by 4 bases, 7 bases remained unmatched. CDR1 and CDR2 (germline): LGHNA, YSLEER. The CDR3 sequence is 16 residues long.

The CDR3 region has the DNA TGTGCCTGGACCGGGGTTACTGAAGCTTTCTTT. Protein sequence: CAWTGVTEAFF. This chain uses TRBV30 with TRBJ1-1, with D unresolved. Germline V CDR1 and CDR2: GTSNPN, SVGIG (reference sequence). Deletions cut 4 bases from V and 5 bases from J, with 8 bases between. The CDR3 covers 11 residues. Looking up the rest from reference TRBV30 and TRBJ1-1 gives the full variable domain: SQTIHQWPATLVQPVGSPLSLECTVEGTSNPNLYWYRQAAGRGLQLLFYSVGIGQISSEVPQNLSASRPQDRQFILSSKKLLLSDSGFYLCAWTGVTEAFFGQGTRLTVV.

The CDR3 is CASSLGTSGLYEQYF. The CDR3 DNA follows: TGTGCCAGCAGCTTAGGGACTAGCGGGTTATACGAGCAGTACTTC. J is TRBJ2-7 and V is TRBV5-5, with TRBD2 identical over 12 bases. Losses at the gene ends were 2 bases for V and 4 bases for J; bases not matched to a gene: 4. This CDR3 has 15 amino acids. Per germline, CDR1 SGHKS and CDR2 YYEKEE (reference sequence).

The V call is TRBV27, the J call TRBJ1-6; 7 bases line up with TRBD1. The germline V gene encodes CDR1 MNHEY and CDR2 SMNVEV (reference sequence). The CDR3 runs to 15 residues. V trimming: 5 bases; J trimming: 6 bases; junction bases outside the gene matches: 7. Here the CDR3 DNA reads TGTGCCAGCAGTGGCCGGGGGACAGCTAATTCACCCCTCCACTTT. Translation: CASSGRGTANSPLHF.

The chain has TRBV18 and TRBJ2-2; D unresolved. The CDR3 length is 16 residues. Germline V gene lookup returns CDR1 KGHSH and CDR2 LQKENI. With 0 bases removed from V and 0 bases from J, the gap between germline ends came to 8 bases. CDR3 DNA: TGTGCCAGCTCACCACCGAACACAGCGAACACCGGGGAGCTGTTTTTT. Translating gives CASSPPNTANTGELFF.

The chain combines TRBV30 with TRBJ1-5; D remains ambiguous. The V and J ends lost 3 bases and 2 bases respectively, with 14 bases between them. The CDR3 has 15 amino acids. Germline assignment: CDR1 GTSNPN and CDR2 SVGIG (reference sequence). CDR3 in amino acids: CAWSPRGWGNQPQHF. The CDR3 region has the DNA TGTGCCTGGAGCCCCCGGGGTTGGGGCAATCAGCCCCAGCATTTT.

The genes are TRBV6-5 and TRBJ1-2; 8 bases line up with TRBD1. V lost 6 bases and J lost 7; bases outside the gene matches: 4. This CDR3 comprises 12 residues. Germline V gene sequence: CDR1 MNHEY, CDR2 SVGAGI. This CDR3 reads CASSQGARGYTF. Written as DNA, the CDR3 is TGTGCCAGCAGCCAGGGGGCGCGTGGCTACACCTTC.

The table lists this clone with a few counts. V is TRBV7-3 and J is TRBJ2-2; the match to TRBD1 covers 7 bases. This CDR3 is built from 13 residues. CDR1 and CDR2 (germline): SGHTA, FQGTGA. Trimming at V came to 4 bases and at J to 7 bases, leaving 3 bases not matched to a gene. CDR3 region: CASSSQGSGELFF. The CDR3 coding sequence is TGTGCCAGCAGCTCACAGGGGAGCGGGGAGCTGTTTTTT.

This chain joins TRBV6-5 and TRBJ1-3; tentatively, D is TRBD1 (5 bases). Trimming cost V 3 bases and J 8 bases, with 8 bases left between them. CDR1 and CDR2 from the germline V gene are MNHEY and SVGAGI. This CDR3 comprises 12 residues. The CDR3, as DNA: TGTGCCAGCAGTTATCGGGGGGACACCATATATTTT. Protein sequence: CASSYRGDTIYF.